This T cell receptor (beta chain) appears in the sequencing data of a study of T cell changes during pregnancy in multiple sclerosis. The assay was immunoSEQ multiplex PCR, and TCRdb's table has in-frame clones only and misses some. The profile shows about 36,000 clones, approximately 92% of them singletons. Sequencing was done on a sample of PBMCs (not recorded whether the cells were cultured). The receptor was isolated from a female donor with multiple sclerosis, enrolled in a pregnancy study.

Written as DNA, the CDR3 is TGTGCCAGCAGTGAGGCTTCAGGGAAACCAGATACGCAGTATTTT. Translation: CASSEASGKPDTQYF. The chain recombines TRBV6-4 with TRBJ2-3; tentatively, D is TRBD1 (5 bases). V gave up 3 bases and J gave up 4 bases, with 14 bases separating them. The CDR3 is made up of 15 amino acids. The germline CDR1 and CDR2 sequences are MRHNA and SNTAGT.